This T cell receptor (beta chain) was identified during a study of blood T cell repertoires in COVID-19 (dated by TCRdb to 2020 to 2021). Context from the whole study: Samples covering the acute and convalescent phases of COVID-19 were provided by collaborators in the United States, Italy and Spain. The prospective study material was composed of cDNA or gDNA derived from T cells, B-cell-depleted T cells, or PBMCs. The dataset comprised deeply sampled blood TCRbeta repertoires from subjects exposed to, actively infected with, or recovered from COVID-19. Where available, HLA class I and class II types were obtained from metadata supplied by the sample provider rather than from assay-based typing. The repertoires were made available in a free public database intended to serve as a resource for research on the immune response to SARS-CoV-2. Nearly every sample came with metadata listing a de-identified subject ID, COVID-19 status, age in years and sex. Samples were obtained from the ongoing ImmuneRACE study (first 160 participants) and from 1,254 subjects provided by 6 global collaborators. Paper-wide results and their limitations: How much clinical and demographic metadata was included differed by source and by participant, and the metadata was provided uncurated.

Taken from cysteine to phenylalanine, the CDR3 has 15 residues. This entry keeps only the CDR3 DNA: 45 bases, framed from base 1. In the germline V gene, CDR1 corresponds to SGHTA and CDR2 to FQGNSA. Compared with germline, V lacks 4 bases and J lacks 4 bases; bases without a gene match: 7. Collaborating institutions collected whole blood in K2EDTA tubes following their own protocols. For TCRbeta analysis, collaborator samples were shipped as frozen whole blood, as isolated PBMCs, or as DNA extracted from either sample type. TCRbeta CDR3 regions were amplified from genomic DNA using the immunoSEQ Assay, a bias-controlled multiplex PCR. Processing in the source paper ran as follows. Nucleated cell counts per sample were estimated from amplification of reference gene primers within the assay. To quantify the absolute abundance of each unique TCRbeta CDR3 rearrangement, sequence reads were collapsed and filtered. For each sample, productive Simpson clonality was calculated by taking the square root of Simpson's diversity index across productive rearrangements. The table was pulled from immuneACCESS by TCRdb, which kept in-frame rearrangements only. Such tables lose some clones; where checked, under half of the loss comes from unresolved V genes, and the rest has no known cause. V and J calls and clone size follow that table, whereas D and trimming were derived from the DNA. The sample yields around 150,000 clones; 85% to 95% were counted once. The leading ten clones occupy over 3.5% of the sample.

On this clone: Which antigen it targets is not known. Base-call qualities are not available, and no considerably larger clone is one nucleotide away.

The chain is made from TRBV7-2 and TRBJ2-5, with 9 middle bases fitting TRBD1. The sequence was collected from a woman in her forties or fifties with acute or convalescent COVID-19. The sequenced material came from peripheral blood. The nucleotide sequence reads as follows: TGTGCCAGCAGCTGGGGTGGGGGACAGGGAGAGACCCAGTACTTC. Translated, this is CASSWGGGQGETQYF.